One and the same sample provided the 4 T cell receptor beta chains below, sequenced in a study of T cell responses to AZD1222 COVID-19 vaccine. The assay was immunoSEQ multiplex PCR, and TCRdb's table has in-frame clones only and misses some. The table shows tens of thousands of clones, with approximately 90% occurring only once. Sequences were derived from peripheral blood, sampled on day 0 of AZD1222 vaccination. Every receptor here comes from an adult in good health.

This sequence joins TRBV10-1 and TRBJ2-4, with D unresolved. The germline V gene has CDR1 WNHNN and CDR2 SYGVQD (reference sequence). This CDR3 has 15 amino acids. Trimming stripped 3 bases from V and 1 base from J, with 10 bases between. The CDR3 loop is CASSDGTTAKNIQYF. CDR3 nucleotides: TGCGCCAGCAGTGATGGTACTACGGCCAAAAACATTCAGTACTTC.

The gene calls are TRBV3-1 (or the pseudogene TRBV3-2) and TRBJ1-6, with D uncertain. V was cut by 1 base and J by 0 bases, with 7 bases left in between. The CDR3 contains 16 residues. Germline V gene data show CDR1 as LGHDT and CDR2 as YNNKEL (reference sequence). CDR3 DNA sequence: TGTGCCAGCAGCCAAGCAAAGAGCTCCTATAATTCACCCCTCCACTTT. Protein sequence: CASSQAKSSYNSPLHF.

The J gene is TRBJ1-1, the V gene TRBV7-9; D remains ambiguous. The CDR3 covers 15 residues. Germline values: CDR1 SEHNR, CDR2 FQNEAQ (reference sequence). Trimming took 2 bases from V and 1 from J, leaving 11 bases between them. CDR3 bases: TGTGCCAGCAGCTTACGGTCCGGGGAGAACACTGAAGCTTTCTTT. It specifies CASSLRSGENTEAFF.

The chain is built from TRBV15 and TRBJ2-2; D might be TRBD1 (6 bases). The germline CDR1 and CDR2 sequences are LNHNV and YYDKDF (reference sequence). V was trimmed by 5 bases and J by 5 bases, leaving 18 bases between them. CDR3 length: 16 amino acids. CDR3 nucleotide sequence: TGTGCCACCAGCTACATGGGGGCAGGGGAGACCGGGGAGCTGTTTTTT. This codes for CATSYMGAGETGELFF. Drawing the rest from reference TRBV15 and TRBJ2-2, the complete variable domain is DAMVIQNPRYQVTQFGKPVTLSCSQTLNHNVMYWYQQKSSQAPKLLFHYYDKDFNNEADTPDNFQSRRPNTSFCFLDIRSPGLGDTAMYLCATSYMGAGETGELFFGEGSRLTVL.